This T cell receptor (beta chain) was sequenced in a study of OX40 agonist ivuxolimab in advanced cancers. On the study more broadly: Every 2 weeks, patients got intravenous ivuxolimab at one of six dose levels (0.01-10 mg/kg). Males comprised roughly four fifths of the group, whose mean age was approximately 60 years (range roughly 23 to 90).

Generated by immunoSEQ multiplex PCR, the TCRdb table keeps only in-frame clones and is missing some. In the table there are under 100,000 clones, about 85% of which are singletons. People who had autoimmune disease history or systemic immunosuppression were excluded. General study findings and limits: At 0.1 to 3.0 mg/kg, clonal expansion of CD4+ and CD8+ blood T cells had occurred by week 6.

Details on this clone: Its matching antigen is unknown.

This receptor was obtained from an adult with an advanced solid tumor such as melanoma, head and neck, liver or kidney cancer. This sample comprised CD4+ or CD8+ T cells sorted from blood, obtained in a trial of the OX40 agonist ivuxolimab.

The CDR3 DNA follows: TGTGCCAGCAGTGACCTAGGGGCCGGGATAGATACGCAGTATTTT. It codes for CASSDLGAGIDTQYF. The gene calls are TRBV6-6 and TRBJ2-3; perhaps D is TRBD1 or TRBD2 (5 bases each). V gave up 5 bases and J gave up 5 bases, with 17 bases separating them. Germline V gene data show CDR1 as MNHNY and CDR2 as SVGAGI (reference sequence). This CDR3 contains 15 residues.